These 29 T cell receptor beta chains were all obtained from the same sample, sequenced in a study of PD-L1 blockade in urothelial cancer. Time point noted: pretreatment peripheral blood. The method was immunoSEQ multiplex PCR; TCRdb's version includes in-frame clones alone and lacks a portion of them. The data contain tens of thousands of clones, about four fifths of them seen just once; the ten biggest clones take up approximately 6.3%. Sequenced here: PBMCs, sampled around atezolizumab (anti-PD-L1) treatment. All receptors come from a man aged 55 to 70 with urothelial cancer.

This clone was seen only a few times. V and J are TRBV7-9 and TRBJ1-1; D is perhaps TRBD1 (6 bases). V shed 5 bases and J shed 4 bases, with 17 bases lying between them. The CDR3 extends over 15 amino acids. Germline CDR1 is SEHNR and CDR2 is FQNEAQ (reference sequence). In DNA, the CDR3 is TGTGCCAGCAGCCCCAGACAGGTGAGGGCCACTGAAGCTTTCTTT. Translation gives CASSPRQVRATEAFF.

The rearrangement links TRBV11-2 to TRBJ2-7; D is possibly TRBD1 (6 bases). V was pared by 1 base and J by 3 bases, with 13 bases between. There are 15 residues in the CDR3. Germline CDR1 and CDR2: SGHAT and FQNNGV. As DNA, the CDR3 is TGTGCCAGCAGCTTAGTCATAGGGGGTGGCTACGAGCAGTACTTC. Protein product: CASSLVIGGGYEQYF.

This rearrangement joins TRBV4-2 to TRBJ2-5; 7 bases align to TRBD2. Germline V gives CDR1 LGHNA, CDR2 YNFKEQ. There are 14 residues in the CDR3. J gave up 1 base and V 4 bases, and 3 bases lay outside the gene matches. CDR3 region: CASSPRTSQETQYF. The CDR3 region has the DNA TGTGCCAGCAGCCCAAGGACTAGCCAAGAGACCCAGTACTTC.

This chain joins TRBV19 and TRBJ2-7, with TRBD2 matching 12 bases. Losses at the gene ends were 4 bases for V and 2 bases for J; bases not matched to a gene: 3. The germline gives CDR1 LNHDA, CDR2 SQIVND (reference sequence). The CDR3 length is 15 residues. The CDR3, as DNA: TGTGCCAGTAGTAAAACTAGCGGGGGGACCTACGAGCAGTACTTC. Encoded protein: CASSKTSGGTYEQYF.

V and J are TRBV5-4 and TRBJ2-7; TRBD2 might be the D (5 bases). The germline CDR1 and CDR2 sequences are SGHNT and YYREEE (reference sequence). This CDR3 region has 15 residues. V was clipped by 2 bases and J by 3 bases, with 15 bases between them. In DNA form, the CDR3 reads TGTGCCAGCAGCTTATATGACCGGGCGGGCTACGAGCAGTACTTC. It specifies CASSLYDRAGYEQYF.

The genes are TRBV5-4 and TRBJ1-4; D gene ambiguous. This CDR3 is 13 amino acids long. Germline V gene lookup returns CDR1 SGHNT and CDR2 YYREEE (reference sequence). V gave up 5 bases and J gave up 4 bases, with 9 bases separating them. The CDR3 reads CASSAEGNEKLFF. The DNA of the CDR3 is TGTGCCAGCAGTGCGGAGGGTAATGAAAAACTGTTTTTT.

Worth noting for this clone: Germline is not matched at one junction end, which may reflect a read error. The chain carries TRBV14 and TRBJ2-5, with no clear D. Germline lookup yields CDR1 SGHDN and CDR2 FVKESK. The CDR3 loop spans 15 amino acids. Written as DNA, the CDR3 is TGTGCCAGCAGCCAACCGGGTCCAACCAAAGAGGCCCAGTACTTC. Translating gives CASSQPGPTKEAQYF. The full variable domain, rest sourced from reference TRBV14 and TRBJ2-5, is EAGVTQFPSHSVIEKGQTVTLRCDPISGHDNLYWYRRVMGKEIKFLLHFVKESKQDESGMPNNRFLAERTGGTYSTLKVQPAELEDSGVYFCASSQPGPTKEAQYFGPGTRLLVL.

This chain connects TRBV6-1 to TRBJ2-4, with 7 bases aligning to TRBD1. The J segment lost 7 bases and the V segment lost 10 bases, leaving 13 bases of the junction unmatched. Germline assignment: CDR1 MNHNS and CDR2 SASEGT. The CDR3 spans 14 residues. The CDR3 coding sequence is TGTGCCATCACCCCCGGGACAGATAACAACATTCAGTACTTC. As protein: CAITPGTDNNIQYF.

The CDR3 nucleotides are TGTGCCTGGAGTGTCCGGGGGACCGGTAAACCCCTCCACTTT. This codes for CAWSVRGTGKPLHF. The rearrangement uses TRBV30 and TRBJ1-6; D perhaps matches TRBD1 (5 bases). This CDR3 region has 14 residues. V lost 0 bases to trimming and J lost 12 bases, with 15 bases between them. Germline V gene lookup returns CDR1 GTSNPN and CDR2 SVGIG (reference sequence).

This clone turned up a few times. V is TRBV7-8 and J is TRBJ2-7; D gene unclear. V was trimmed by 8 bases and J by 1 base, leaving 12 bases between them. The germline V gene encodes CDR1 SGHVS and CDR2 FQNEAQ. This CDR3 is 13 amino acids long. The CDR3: CASGNLKSYEQYF. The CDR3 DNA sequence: TGTGCCAGCGGCAATCTTAAGTCCTACGAGCAGTACTTC.

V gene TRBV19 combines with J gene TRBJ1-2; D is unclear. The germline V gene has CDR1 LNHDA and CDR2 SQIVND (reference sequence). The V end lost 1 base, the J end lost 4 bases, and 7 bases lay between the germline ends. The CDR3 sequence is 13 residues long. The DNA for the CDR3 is TGTGCCAGTAGTATAGGAGGGATCTATGGCTACACCTTC. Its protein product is CASSIGGIYGYTF.

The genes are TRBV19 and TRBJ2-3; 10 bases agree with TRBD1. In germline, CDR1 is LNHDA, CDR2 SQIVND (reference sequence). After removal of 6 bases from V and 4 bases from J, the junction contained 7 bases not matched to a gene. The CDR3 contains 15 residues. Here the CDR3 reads CASSPAGTGADTQYF. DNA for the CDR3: TGTGCCAGTAGCCCCGCCGGGACAGGGGCAGATACGCAGTATTTT.

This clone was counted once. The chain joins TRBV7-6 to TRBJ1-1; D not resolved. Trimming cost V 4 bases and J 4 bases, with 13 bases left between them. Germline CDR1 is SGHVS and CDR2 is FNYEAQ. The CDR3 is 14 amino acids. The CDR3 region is CASSSGSGGTEAFF. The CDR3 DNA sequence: TGTGCCAGCAGCTCCGGGTCTGGTGGCACTGAAGCTTTCTTT. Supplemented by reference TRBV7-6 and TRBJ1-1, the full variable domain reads GAGVSQSPRYKVTKRGQDVALRCDPISGHVSLYWYRQALGQGPEFLTYFNYEAQQDKSGLPNDRFSAERPEGSISTLTIQRTEQRDSAMYRCASSSGSGGTEAFFGQGTRLTVV.

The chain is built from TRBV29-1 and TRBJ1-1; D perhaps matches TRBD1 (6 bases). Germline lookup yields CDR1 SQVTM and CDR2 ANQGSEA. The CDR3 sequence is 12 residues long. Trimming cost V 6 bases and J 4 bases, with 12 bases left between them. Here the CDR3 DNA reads TGCAGCGTACAGGGAGATGGCACTGAAGCTTTCTTT. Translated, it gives CSVQGDGTEAFF. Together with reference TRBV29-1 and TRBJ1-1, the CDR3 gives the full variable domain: SAVISQKPSRDICQRGTSLTIQCQVDSQVTMMFWYRQQPGQSLTLIATANQGSEATYESGFVIDKFPISRPNLTFSTLTVSNMSPEDSSIYLCSVQGDGTEAFFGQGTRLTVV.

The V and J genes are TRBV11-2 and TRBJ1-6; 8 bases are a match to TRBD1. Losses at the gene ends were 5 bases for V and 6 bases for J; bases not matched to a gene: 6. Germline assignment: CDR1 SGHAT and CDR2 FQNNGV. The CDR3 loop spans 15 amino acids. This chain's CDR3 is CASSRRTGGNSPLHF. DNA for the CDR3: TGTGCCAGCAGCCGGAGAACAGGGGGTAATTCACCCCTCCACTTT.

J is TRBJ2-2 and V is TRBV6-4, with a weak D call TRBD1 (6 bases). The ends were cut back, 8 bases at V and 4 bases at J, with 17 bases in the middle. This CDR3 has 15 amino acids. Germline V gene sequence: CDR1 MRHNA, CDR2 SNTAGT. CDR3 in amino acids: CASGPRTVSTGELFF. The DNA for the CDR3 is TGTGCCAGCGGCCCTCGGACAGTGAGCACCGGGGAGCTGTTTTTT.

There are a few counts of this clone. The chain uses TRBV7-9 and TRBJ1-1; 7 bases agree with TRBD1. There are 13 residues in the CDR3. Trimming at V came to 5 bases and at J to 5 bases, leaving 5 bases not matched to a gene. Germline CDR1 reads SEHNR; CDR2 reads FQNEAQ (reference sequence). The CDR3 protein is CASSVDRETEAFF. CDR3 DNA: TGTGCCAGCAGCGTAGACAGGGAGACTGAAGCTTTCTTT.

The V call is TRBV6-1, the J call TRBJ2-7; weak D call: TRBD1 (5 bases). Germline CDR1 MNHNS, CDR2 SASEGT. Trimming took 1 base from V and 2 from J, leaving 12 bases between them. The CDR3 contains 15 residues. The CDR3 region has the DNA TGTGCCAGCAGTGAAGTGGCAGGGAATACCTACGAGCAGTACTTC. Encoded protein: CASSEVAGNTYEQYF.

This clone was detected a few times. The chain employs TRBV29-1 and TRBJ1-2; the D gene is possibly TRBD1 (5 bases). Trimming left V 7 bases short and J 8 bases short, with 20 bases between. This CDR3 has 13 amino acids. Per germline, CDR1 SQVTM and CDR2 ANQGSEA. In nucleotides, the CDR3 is TGCAGCGGCGGGGACTCTAATAAGCGCGGCTACACCTTC. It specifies CSGGDSNKRGYTF.

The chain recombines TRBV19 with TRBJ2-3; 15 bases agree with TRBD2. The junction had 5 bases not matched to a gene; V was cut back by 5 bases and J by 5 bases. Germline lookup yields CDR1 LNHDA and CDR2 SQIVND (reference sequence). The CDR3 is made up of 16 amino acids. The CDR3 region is CASSLGTSGGRDTQYF. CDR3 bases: TGTGCCAGTAGTCTGGGGACTAGCGGGGGGAGAGATACGCAGTATTTT.

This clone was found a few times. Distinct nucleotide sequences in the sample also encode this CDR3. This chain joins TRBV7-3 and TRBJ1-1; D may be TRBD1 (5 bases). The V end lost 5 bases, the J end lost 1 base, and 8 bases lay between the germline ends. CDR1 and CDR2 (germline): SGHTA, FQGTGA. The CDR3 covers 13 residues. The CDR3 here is CASSLQGNTEAFF. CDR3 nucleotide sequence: TGTGCCAGCAGCCTTCAGGGGAACACTGAAGCTTTCTTT.

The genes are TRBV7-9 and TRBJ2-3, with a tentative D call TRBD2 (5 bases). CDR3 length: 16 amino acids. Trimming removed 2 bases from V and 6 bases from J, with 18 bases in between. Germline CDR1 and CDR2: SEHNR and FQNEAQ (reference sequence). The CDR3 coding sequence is TGTGCCAGCAGCTTATTGATAACGGGGAGTTTCGATACGCAGTATTTT. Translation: CASSLLITGSFDTQYF.

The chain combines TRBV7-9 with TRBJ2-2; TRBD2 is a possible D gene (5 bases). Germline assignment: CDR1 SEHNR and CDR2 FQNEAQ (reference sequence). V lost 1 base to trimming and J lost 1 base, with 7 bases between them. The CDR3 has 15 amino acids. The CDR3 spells CASSLGGLNTGELFF. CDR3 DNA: TGTGCCAGCAGCTTAGGAGGGTTGAACACCGGGGAGCTGTTTTTT.

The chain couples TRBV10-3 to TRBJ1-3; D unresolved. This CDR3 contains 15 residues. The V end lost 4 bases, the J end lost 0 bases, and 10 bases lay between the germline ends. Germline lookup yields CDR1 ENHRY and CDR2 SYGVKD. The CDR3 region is CAISAHISSGNTIYF. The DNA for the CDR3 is TGTGCCATCAGTGCCCACATAAGCTCTGGAAACACCATATATTTT.

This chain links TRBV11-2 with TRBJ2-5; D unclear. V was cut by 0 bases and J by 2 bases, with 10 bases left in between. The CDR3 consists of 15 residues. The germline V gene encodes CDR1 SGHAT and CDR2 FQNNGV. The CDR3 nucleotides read TGTGCCAGCAGCTTAGACCTATCCCGTCAAGAGACCCAGTACTTC. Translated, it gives CASSLDLSRQETQYF.

This CDR3 reads CASSLARGTGNTIYF. The CDR3 DNA reads TGCGCCAGCAGCTTGGCCCGGGGGACTGGAAACACCATATATTTT. The V gene is TRBV5-1, the J gene TRBJ1-3, with TRBD1 as a possible D gene (5 bases). The CDR3 runs 15 residues. Trimming took off 0 bases at V and 2 bases at J, with 9 bases between the two ends. Germline V CDR1 and CDR2: SGHRS, YFSETQ.

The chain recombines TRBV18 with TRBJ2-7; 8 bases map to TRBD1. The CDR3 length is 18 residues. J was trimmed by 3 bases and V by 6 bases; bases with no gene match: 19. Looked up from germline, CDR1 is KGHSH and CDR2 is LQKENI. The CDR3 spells CASSPRDRLPAHYYEQYF. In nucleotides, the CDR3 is TGTGCCAGCTCGCCCCGGGACAGGCTCCCTGCCCACTACTACGAGCAGTACTTC.

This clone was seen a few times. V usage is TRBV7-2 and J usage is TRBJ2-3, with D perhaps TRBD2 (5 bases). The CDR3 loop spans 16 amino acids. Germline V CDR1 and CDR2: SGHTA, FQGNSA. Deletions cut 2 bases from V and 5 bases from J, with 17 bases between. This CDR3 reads CASSLSSSKGLDTQYF. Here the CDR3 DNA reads TGTGCCAGCAGCTTATCTAGCTCCAAAGGCCTAGATACGCAGTATTTT.

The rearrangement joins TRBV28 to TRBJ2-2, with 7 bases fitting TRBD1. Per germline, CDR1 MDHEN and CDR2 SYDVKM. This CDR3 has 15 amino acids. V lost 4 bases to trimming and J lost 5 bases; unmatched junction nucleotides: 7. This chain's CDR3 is CASSSATGWTGELFF. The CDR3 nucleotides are TGTGCCAGCAGTTCCGCGACAGGGTGGACCGGGGAGCTGTTTTTT. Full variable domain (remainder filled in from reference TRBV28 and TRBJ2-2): DVKVTQSSRYLVKRTGEKVFLECVQDMDHENMFWYRQDPGLGLRLIYFSYDVKMKEKGDIPEGYSVSREKKERFSLILESASTNQTSMYLCASSSATGWTGELFFGEGSRLTVL.